The source of this T cell receptor (beta chain) is a study of blood T cell repertoires in COVID-19 (dated by TCRdb to the early 2020s). In the study overall: Collaborator samples came from the United States, Italy and Spain and covered acute and convalescent phases of COVID-19. The material from the prospective study consisted of cDNA or gDNA derived from T cells, B-cell-depleted T cells, or PBMCs. A freely available public database, intended as a resource for researchers studying the immune response to SARS-CoV-2, is where the repertoires were released. The dataset comprised deeply sampled blood TCRbeta repertoires from subjects exposed to, actively infected with, or recovered from COVID-19. The samples were drawn from the first 160 participants of the ongoing ImmuneRACE study and from roughly 1,300 subjects provided by 6 global collaborators. Sample metadata almost always included a de-identified subject ID, COVID-19 status, age in years and sex. Where HLA class I and class II types were available, the types were taken from metadata supplied by the sample provider, not from assay-based typing. Beyond this particular receptor, the publication reports: The quantity of clinical and demographic metadata differed by source and by participant and was supplied without curation.

The immunoSEQ Assay, a bias-controlled multiplex PCR, was used to amplify TCRbeta CDR3 regions from genomic DNA. Per the authors' processing: The number of nucleated cells in each sample was estimated by amplification of reference gene primers within the assay. To quantify the absolute abundance of each unique TCRbeta CDR3 rearrangement, sequence reads were collapsed and filtered. For each sample, productive Simpson clonality was calculated as the square root of Simpson's diversity index over productive rearrangements. The table comes from immuneACCESS by way of TCRdb, which keeps in-frame sequences with V and J called. Part of the clones is missing from these tables; in studies checked, under half for an unresolved V gene and the rest for unknown reasons. That table furnishes V, J and clone size, whereas the DNA furnished D and trimming. The sample table records 330,000 or so clones; roughly 90% of these occur just once. The ten top clones hold roughly 9.9% of the sample.

With respect to this clone: Its recognized antigen is unknown. No much larger clonotype is one base removed from it; base qualities were not supplied.

One collaborating source in Seattle enrolled patients while the patients were actively infected and followed the patients over time throughout the course of disease. The collaborating institutions used their own protocols to collect whole blood in K2EDTA tubes. For TCRbeta analysis, collaborator samples were shipped as frozen whole blood, as isolated PBMCs, or as DNA extracted from either sample type. The CDR3 holds 16 amino acids from the cysteine to the phenylalanine. Just the 48-base CDR3 DNA is kept, in frame starting at base 1. Trimming accounts for 2 bases at V and 8 bases at J, while the number of junction bases matched to no gene is 8. CDR1 and CDR2 were assigned from the germline V gene as LGHNT and FRNRAP.

This sequence uses TRBV12-5 and TRBJ1-4; 10 central bases correspond to TRBD1. Source material: peripheral blood. This receptor was identified in a man younger than 45 with COVID-19, enrolled during active disease. The CDR3 protein is CASGLHRTGGGEKLFF. In nucleotide form, the sequence is TGTGCTAGTGGTTTGCACCGGACAGGGGGTGGGGAAAAACTGTTTTTT.